The 16 T cell receptor beta chains below all came from one sample that was sequenced in a study of T cell clonality in common variable immunodeficiency. Study results and caveats: Reportedly, TCR beta sequences from common variable immunodeficiency showed fewer deletions and N-nucleotide insertions.

These receptors are not linked to any known antigen. Repertoires were generated with immunoSEQ multiplex PCR, while TCRdb's copy carries only in-frame clones and drops some. The sample has some 25,000 clones, none seen only once. The sample was peripheral blood mononuclear cells. The receptors shown here come from a human donor with common variable immunodeficiency.

Ten or more counts support this clone. The read ends 3 residues early relative to the CDR3; the germline J gene fills the gap. The rearrangement joins TRBV20-1 to TRBJ2-5, with TRBD1 as a possible D gene (6 bases). Germline V gene lookup returns CDR1 DFQATT and CDR2 SNEGSKA (reference sequence). V lost 2 bases and J lost 5, with 15 bases in between. CDR3 length: 14 residues. CDR3 bases read: TGCAGTGCTAGAATTACAGGGCTCGGGGAGACC. As protein: CSARITGLGET. The CDR3 as a whole reads CSARITGLGETQYF.

This clone was found many times. The read ends 3 residues early relative to the CDR3; the germline J gene fills the gap. The chain couples TRBV18 to TRBJ2-7, with D uncertain. Trimming cost V 1 base and J 6 bases, with 10 bases left between them. This CDR3 spans 13 amino acids. Germline CDR1 and CDR2: KGHSH and LQKENI. CDR3 residues: CASSPLERSEQYF. The CDR3 bases that were read are TGTGCCAGCTCACCACTTGAGCGATCCGAG.

This clone showed up many times. The read gets to within 3 residues of the CDR3 end, and the germline J gene fills in the rest. The chain is built from TRBV20-1 and TRBJ2-5; 10 bases agree with TRBD2. This CDR3 contains 16 residues. J gave up 7 bases and V 4 bases, and 15 bases lay outside the gene matches. Germline V CDR1 and CDR2: DFQATT, SNEGSKA (reference sequence). The CDR3 here is CSAMPLAGEGGWTQYF. CDR3 DNA (partial): TGCAGTGCTATGCCCCTAGCGGGAGAGGGGGGGTGGACC.

This clone came up many times. Coverage ceases 3 residues before the CDR3 finishes, and the germline J gene fills in the end. The chain uses TRBV20-1 and TRBJ2-1; TRBD2 agrees at 8 bases. This CDR3 region has 15 residues. The V segment lost 4 bases and the J segment 2 bases; nucleotides outside the gene matches: 7. Germline V gene lookup returns CDR1 DFQATT and CDR2 SNEGSKA (reference sequence). The DNA read from the CDR3 is TGCAGTGCTAAAACTAGCGGAGGGCCCTACAATGAG. This sequence encodes CSAKTSGGPYNE. The full CDR3 protein is CSAKTSGGPYNEQFF.

This clone was observed at least ten times. The CDR3 is cut off 3 residues early in the read; its end comes from the germline J gene. The chain links TRBV2 to TRBJ2-6; D is possibly TRBD2 (6 bases). V lost 6 bases and J lost 1, with 13 bases in between. The length of the CDR3 is 16 residues. Germline V gives CDR1 SNHLY, CDR2 FYNNEI. CDR3 in amino acids: CASSVNGGSGANVLTF. The CDR3 DNA, read in part, is TGTGCCAGCAGCGTAAACGGAGGGTCTGGGGCCAACGTC.

This clone was detected a few times. Sequencing ends 3 residues short of the CDR3 end; the germline J gene provides the rest. This sequence joins TRBV19 and TRBJ2-1; 7 bases match TRBD2. There are 15 residues in the CDR3. Trimming at V came to 6 bases and at J to 3 bases, leaving 8 bases not matched to a gene. CDR1 is LNHDA, CDR2 SQIVND, per germline (reference sequence). CDR3 region: CASRLAGAIYNEQFF. Incomplete CDR3 DNA: TGTGCCAGTAGATTAGCGGGTGCTATCTACAATGAG.

About this clone: The read terminates 3 residues ahead of where the CDR3 ends, so the germline J gene completes it. This chain joins TRBV20-1 and TRBJ2-3; the match to TRBD2 covers 9 bases. CDR1 and CDR2 (germline): DFQATT, SNEGSKA (reference sequence). After removal of 3 bases from V and 1 base from J, the junction contained 5 bases not matched to a gene. The CDR3 extends over 15 amino acids. CDR3 residues: CSARPTSGRTDTQYF. The CDR3 bases that were read are TGCAGTGCTAGGCCGACTAGCGGTCGCACAGATACG.

This clone came up many times. The read gets to within 3 residues of the CDR3 end, and the germline J gene fills in the rest. The rearrangement uses TRBV7-8 and TRBJ2-7, with 10 bases lining up with TRBD2. This CDR3 contains 13 residues. With V trimmed by 10 bases and J by 2 bases, 5 bases remained unmatched. The germline V gene has CDR1 SGHVS and CDR2 FQNEAQ. CDR3 DNA, as far as it was read: TGTGCCACCCGGACTAGCGGTACCTACGAG. Its translation is CATRTSGTYE. From start to end, the CDR3 is CATRTSGTYEQYF.

Remarks on this clone: The read ends 3 residues early relative to the CDR3; the germline J gene fills the gap. The chain couples TRBV6-1 to TRBJ2-7; D perhaps matches TRBD1 (5 bases). This CDR3 comprises 16 residues. The germline gives CDR1 MNHNS, CDR2 SASEGT. The V end was cut by 4 bases, the J end by 2 bases, with 18 bases between. Here the CDR3 reads CASSASQGVGPYEQYF. The DNA read from the CDR3 is TGTGCCAGCAGTGCTTCGCAGGGCGTGGGGCCCTACGAG.

This clone was seen at least ten times. The sequence runs out 3 residues before the end of the CDR3; the remainder is reconstructed from the germline J gene. This chain connects TRBV5-1 to TRBJ2-2, with a tentative D call TRBD2 (5 bases). CDR1 is SGHRS and CDR2 is YFSETQ in the germline V gene. V shed 1 base and J shed 0 bases, with 7 bases lying between them. CDR3 length: 15 amino acids. Incomplete CDR3 DNA: TGCGCCAGCAGCTTGCTCGGGGCGAACACCGGGGAG. Its protein is CASSLLGANTGE. The whole CDR3 is CASSLLGANTGELFF.

The sample holds many counts of this clone. The CDR3 end is not reached by the read, which stops 3 residues before it; the germline J gene fills it in. This chain uses TRBV5-5 with TRBJ1-2; 7 bases agree with TRBD1. V dropped 1 base and J dropped 7; count of bases not matched to a gene: 10. Germline V gene data show CDR1 as SGHKS and CDR2 as YYEKEE (reference sequence). CDR3 length: 15 amino acids. The CDR3 sequence: CASSLYAGGGAGYTF. The CDR3 DNA, read in part, is TGTGCCAGCAGCTTGTATGCAGGGGGAGGTGCTGGC.

In this sample, this clone turned up a few times. The CDR3 end lies 3 residues beyond the end of the read and is filled in from the germline J gene. The chain joins TRBV7-9 to TRBJ1-6; 7 positions agree with TRBD1. Germline-derived CDR1 and CDR2 are SEHNR and FQNEAQ (reference sequence). With 5 bases clipped from V and 7 bases from J, the junction kept 5 bases outside the gene matches. The CDR3 loop spans 14 amino acids. The chain's CDR3 is CASSVGTANSPLHF. The CDR3 bases that were read are TGTGCCAGCAGCGTAGGGACAGCCAATTCACCC.

This clone was counted only a few times. The CDR3 is cut off 3 residues early in the read; its end comes from the germline J gene. V is TRBV7-9 and J is TRBJ2-5; D may correspond to TRBD1 or TRBD2 (6 bases each). CDR1 and CDR2 from the germline V gene are SEHNR and FQNEAQ (reference sequence). The V end was cut by 3 bases, the J end by 4 bases, with 15 bases between. The length of the CDR3 is 15 residues. CDR3 DNA, as far as it was read: TGTGCCAGCAGCTTGGGTCAGGGGAGGCTAGAGACC. Translation: CASSLGQGRLET. The complete CDR3 sequence is CASSLGQGRLETQYF.

This clone has more than one count but fewer than ten. Other DNA sequences from this sample encode an identical CDR3 as well. Incomplete CDR3 DNA: TGTGCCAGCAGCTTAGCTCAGGGGCTTCGCGAG. It yields the protein CASSLAQGLRE. The whole CDR3 reads CASSLAQGLREQYF. This chain uses TRBV7-9 with TRBJ2-7; D possibly corresponds to TRBD1 (6 bases). The read comes to an end 3 residues before the CDR3 does, leaving the germline J gene to fill in the end. Trimming took off 0 bases at V and 6 bases at J, with 12 bases between the two ends. Germline values: CDR1 SEHNR, CDR2 FQNEAQ (reference sequence). This CDR3 contains 14 residues.

The covered CDR3 bases are TGTGCCCGGCGGCAGGCTGGGACTGAGACC. Its translation: CARRQAGTET. The entire CDR3 reads CARRQAGTETQYF. The chain combines TRBV30 with TRBJ2-5, with TRBD2 as a possible D gene (6 bases). The CDR3 end lies 3 residues beyond the end of the read and is filled in from the germline J gene. The ends were cut back, 8 bases at V and 5 bases at J, with 18 bases in the middle. CDR1 and CDR2 from the germline V gene are GTSNPN and SVGIG (reference sequence). The CDR3 spans 13 residues. The full variable domain, rest sourced from reference TRBV30 and TRBJ2-5, is SQTIHQWPATLVQPVGSPLSLECTVEGTSNPNLYWYRQAAGRGLQLLFYSVGIGQISSEVPQNLSASRPQDRQFILSSKKLLLSDSGFYLCARRQAGTETQYFGPGTRLLVL.

This clone has just a few counts. The read is 3 residues too short to cover the CDR3 end, so that end is filled in from the germline J gene. The chain couples TRBV6-1 to TRBJ1-6; D possibly corresponds to TRBD1 (6 bases). Germline V gene lookup returns CDR1 MNHNS and CDR2 SASEGT. Trimming took off 4 bases at V and 9 bases at J, with 16 bases between the two ends. The CDR3 has 15 residues. The CDR3 loop reads CASSGPAGVASPLHF. The covered CDR3 bases are TGTGCCAGCAGTGGCCCGGCAGGGGTCGCTTCACCC.